A selection of T cell receptor beta chains follows, all from one sample in a study of blood T cell repertoires in COVID-19. Clones were sequenced by immunoSEQ multiplex PCR, and TCRdb holds only the in-frame ones, with some missing. This sample has 50,000 to 60,000 clones, with around 87% found just once. Specimen: peripheral blood. The receptors derive from a human donor with active COVID-19. The donor label of this sample is uncertain. CDR3s include the opening cysteine and the closing phenylalanine or tryptophan. D genes are given only for firm matches. Size values are once, few and many counts, or a class for expanded clones, and some rows have none.

d_gene: TRBD2
abundance: -
v_gene: TRBV9
len: 16
j_gene: TRBJ2-7
CDR3nt: TGTGCCAGCAGCCCACGGTGGGGCGGGGGGGTCGACGAGCAGTACTTC
CDR3aa: CASSPRWGGGVDEQYF

d_gene: TRBD1
abundance: once
v_gene: TRBV7-8
len: 18
j_gene: TRBJ1-4
CDR3nt: TGTGCCAGCAGCTTAGCGCTAAGGTTCAGGGGGAGCGGTGAAAAACTGTTTTTT
CDR3aa: CASSLALRFRGSGEKLFF

d_gene: TRBD1
abundance: few
v_gene: TRBV7-9
len: 15
j_gene: TRBJ2-7
CDR3nt: TGTGCCAGCAGCACACAGGGACAGGGAGGCTACGAGCAGTACTTC
CDR3aa: CASSTQGQGGYEQYF

d_gene: TRBD1
abundance: -
v_gene: TRBV10-3
len: 14
j_gene: TRBJ2-7
CDR3nt: TGTGCCATCAGCTGGGAACAGGGGACCTACGAGCAGTACTTC
CDR3aa: CAISWEQGTYEQYF

d_gene: TRBD2
abundance: -
v_gene: TRBV28
len: 18
j_gene: TRBJ2-1
CDR3nt: TGTGCCAGCAGTTTTATCGATGTTGCGGGAGGCGCCTACAATGAGCAGTTCTTC
CDR3aa: CASSFIDVAGGAYNEQFF

d_gene: TRBD1
abundance: -
v_gene: TRBV10-3
len: 15
j_gene: TRBJ1-1
CDR3nt: TGTGCCATCAGTGAGCTAGGACAGGGGGCCTCTGAAGCTTTCTTT
CDR3aa: CAISELGQGASEAFF

d_gene: TRBD2
abundance: few
v_gene: TRBV7-7
len: 15
j_gene: TRBJ2-1
CDR3nt: TGTGCTAGCAGCCCCTGGACTAGCGGTTACAATGAGCAGTTCTTC
CDR3aa: CASSPWTSGYNEQFF

d_gene: -
abundance: -
v_gene: TRBV5-6
len: 12
j_gene: TRBJ2-7
CDR3nt: TGTGCCAGCAGCACCCGACTCTTGGGACACCACTTC
CDR3aa: CASSTRLLGHHF

d_gene: -
abundance: -
v_gene: TRBV12-3/TRBV12-4
len: 13
j_gene: TRBJ1-1
CDR3nt: TGTGCCAGCACCTTCGGGGGGTACACTGAAGCTTTCTTT
CDR3aa: CASTFGGYTEAFF

d_gene: -
abundance: -
v_gene: TRBV2
len: 13
j_gene: TRBJ2-5
CDR3nt: TGTGCCAGCACGGAGGACGGAGAAGAGACCCAGTACTTC
CDR3aa: CASTEDGEETQYF

d_gene: TRBD1
abundance: -
v_gene: TRBV2
len: 17
j_gene: TRBJ1-2
CDR3nt: TGTGCCAGCGGTGGACAGGGGCCCACCTATGTAACCTATGGCTACACCTTC
CDR3aa: CASGGQGPTYVTYGYTF

d_gene: TRBD1
abundance: -
v_gene: TRBV6-1
len: 14
j_gene: TRBJ2-7
CDR3nt: TGTGCCAGCAGTGAAGAGACAGGGGACTACGAGCAGTACTTC
CDR3aa: CASSEETGDYEQYF

d_gene: -
abundance: -
v_gene: TRBV28
len: 12
j_gene: TRBJ1-2
CDR3nt: TGTGCCAGCAGCACAGGGTTGGGTGGCTACACCTTC
CDR3aa: CASSTGLGGYTF

d_gene: -
abundance: -
v_gene: TRBV7-8
len: 14
j_gene: TRBJ2-3
CDR3nt: TGTGCCAGCAGCGTCGAGGTCCAGGGCTTAACGCAGTATTTT
CDR3aa: CASSVEVQGLTQYF

d_gene: -
abundance: once
v_gene: TRBV5-4
len: 14
j_gene: TRBJ2-5
CDR3nt: TGTGCCAGCAGCTTGCCCGGGGGTTCAGAGACCCAGTACTTC
CDR3aa: CASSLPGGSETQYF

d_gene: TRBD2
abundance: -
v_gene: TRBV5-4
len: 16
j_gene: TRBJ2-3
CDR3nt: TGTGCCAGCAGCCAGGGACTAGCGGGAATCACAGATACGCAGTATTTT
CDR3aa: CASSQGLAGITDTQYF

d_gene: -
abundance: -
v_gene: TRBV2
len: 14
j_gene: TRBJ1-5
CDR3nt: TGTGCCAGCAGTAGGGACTCCCCCAATCAGCCCCAGCATTTT
CDR3aa: CASSRDSPNQPQHF

d_gene: -
abundance: -
v_gene: TRBV19
len: 15
j_gene: TRBJ2-3
CDR3nt: TGTGCCAGTAGCCCCTTCGACGGGGTCACAGATACGCAGTATTTT
CDR3aa: CASSPFDGVTDTQYF

d_gene: -
abundance: -
v_gene: TRBV21-1
len: 20
j_gene: TRBJ2-1
CDR3nt: -
CDR3aa: CASNFGGGTSGGASYNEQFF

d_gene: TRBD2
abundance: -
v_gene: TRBV7-9
len: 13
j_gene: TRBJ2-1
CDR3nt: TGTGCCAGCAGTCAGCGGGGGGGCCTGGAGCAGTTCTTC
CDR3aa: CASSQRGGLEQFF

d_gene: -
abundance: -
v_gene: TRBV9
len: 15
j_gene: TRBJ1-1
CDR3nt: TGTGCCAGCAGCGTAGAGATGGACAGGAACACTGAAGCTTTCTTT
CDR3aa: CASSVEMDRNTEAFF

d_gene: TRBD1
abundance: -
v_gene: TRBV12-3/TRBV12-4
len: 12
j_gene: TRBJ2-1
CDR3nt: TGTGCCACTACACAGGGGCGCAATGAGCAGTTCTTC
CDR3aa: CATTQGRNEQFF

d_gene: -
abundance: -
v_gene: TRBV11-2
len: 13
j_gene: TRBJ2-7
CDR3nt: TGTGCCAGCAGCTTTCCTCCGAGGTACGAGCAGTACTTC
CDR3aa: CASSFPPRYEQYF

d_gene: TRBD2
abundance: -
v_gene: TRBV7-2
len: 17
j_gene: TRBJ2-1
CDR3nt: TGTGCCAGCAGCTTAGCGAGCGGGGCCTGGGGGAGCAATGAGCAGTTCTTC
CDR3aa: CASSLASGAWGSNEQFF

d_gene: -
abundance: few
v_gene: TRBV4-1
len: 13
j_gene: TRBJ2-7
CDR3nt: TGCGCCAGCAGCCAAGTACAAACCTACGAGCAGTACTTC
CDR3aa: CASSQVQTYEQYF

d_gene: -
abundance: -
v_gene: TRBV29-1
len: 14
j_gene: TRBJ2-1
CDR3nt: TGCAGCGTTCGGTCAGGGATCGCCTACAATGAGCAGTTCTTC
CDR3aa: CSVRSGIAYNEQFF

d_gene: TRBD2
abundance: once
v_gene: TRBV5-5
len: 16
j_gene: TRBJ2-5
CDR3nt: TGTGCCAGCAGCTTGGCAGCGGGAGGGCTAGGGGAGACCCAGTACTTC
CDR3aa: CASSLAAGGLGETQYF

d_gene: -
abundance: -
v_gene: TRBV5-4
len: 14
j_gene: TRBJ1-4
CDR3nt: TGTGCCAGCAGCCAACAGGGATTAGGTGAAAAACTGTTTTTT
CDR3aa: CASSQQGLGEKLFF

d_gene: -
abundance: -
v_gene: TRBV6-5
len: 15
j_gene: TRBJ2-7
CDR3nt: TGTGCCAGCAGTCACCTTGGAGGAGGGCCCCGCGAGCAGTACTTC
CDR3aa: CASSHLGGGPREQYF

d_gene: -
abundance: -
v_gene: TRBV23-1
len: 16
j_gene: TRBJ2-7
CDR3nt: TGCGCCAGCAGTCAAGGGGCAGGGGCGTCCTGGGTCGAGCAGTACTTC
CDR3aa: CASSQGAGASWVEQYF

d_gene: TRBD1
abundance: -
v_gene: TRBV9
len: 18
j_gene: TRBJ1-2
CDR3nt: TGTGCCAGCAGCACACAGGGGGGACAGGATTCGGCCAACTATGGCTACACCTTC
CDR3aa: CASSTQGGQDSANYGYTF

d_gene: -
abundance: once
v_gene: TRBV7-8
len: 16
j_gene: TRBJ2-7
CDR3nt: TGTGCCAGCAGCTGGCGGGGCTCACCGGGGACCTACGAGCAGTACTTC
CDR3aa: CASSWRGSPGTYEQYF

d_gene: -
abundance: -
v_gene: TRBV6-5
len: 13
j_gene: TRBJ2-3
CDR3nt: TGTGCCAGCAGCCCGCCTGGGCGGGCGGCGCAGTATTTT
CDR3aa: CASSPPGRAAQYF

d_gene: TRBD1
abundance: -
v_gene: TRBV5-4
len: 16
j_gene: TRBJ2-1
CDR3nt: TGTGCCAGCAGCGTAACCCCCGGGACAGGCTACAATGAGCAGTTCTTC
CDR3aa: CASSVTPGTGYNEQFF

d_gene: TRBD1
abundance: once
v_gene: TRBV6-5
len: 15
j_gene: TRBJ2-7
CDR3nt: TGTGCCAGCAGTAAAACCGGGACAGGGCCTTACGAGCAGTACTTC
CDR3aa: CASSKTGTGPYEQYF

d_gene: TRBD2
abundance: -
v_gene: TRBV24-1
len: 16
j_gene: TRBJ2-2
CDR3nt: TGTGCCACCAGGCCGACTAGCGATTCGAACACCGGGGAGCTGTTTTTT
CDR3aa: CATRPTSDSNTGELFF

d_gene: TRBD1
abundance: -
v_gene: TRBV5-5
len: 14
j_gene: TRBJ2-7
CDR3nt: TGTGCCAGCAGCTTGTGGACAGGCTCCTACGAGCAGTACTTC
CDR3aa: CASSLWTGSYEQYF

d_gene: TRBD2
abundance: -
v_gene: TRBV6-6
len: 16
j_gene: TRBJ2-3
CDR3nt: TGTGCCAGCAGTTACCTTGGGACTAGCGGCACAGATACGCAGTATTTT
CDR3aa: CASSYLGTSGTDTQYF

d_gene: TRBD2
abundance: -
v_gene: TRBV12-5
len: 15
j_gene: TRBJ2-5
CDR3nt: TGTGCTAGTGGACGGGGTAGCGGGGAGGGTGAGACCCAGTACTTC
CDR3aa: CASGRGSGEGETQYF

d_gene: -
abundance: -
v_gene: TRBV15
len: 13
j_gene: TRBJ1-5
CDR3nt: TGTGCCACCAGCAGAGATTTGAAACTAGCCCAGCATTTT
CDR3aa: CATSRDLKLAQHF